The 18 T cell receptor beta chains below were found in one sample sequenced in a study of CD8 T cells in ankylosing spondylitis. The study's findings and limits: Seemingly characteristic of ankylosing spondylitis blood was a TCR beta motif consisting of under 10 highly homologous variants.

TCRdb reprocessed the 5' RACE reads via MiXCR and lists one record per CDR3 protein. The sample carries 700,000 to 850,000 distinct CDR3 sequences, roughly 12% recorded once. The antigens for these receptors are not known. Sequenced input: blood, either unsorted or a sorted T cell fraction (not recorded which). These receptors all come from a male donor with ankylosing spondylitis.

This clonotype was seen a few times. Its ends do not fully match the called genes, so a read error is possible. The chain recombines TRBV7-9 with TRBJ2-7, with D perhaps TRBD2 (5 bases). Germline V gives CDR1 SEHNR, CDR2 FQNEAQ (reference sequence). The CDR3 is 11 residues long. The CDR3 DNA follows: TGTGCCAGCAGCCTAGCCGTTGAGCAGTACTTC. It yields the protein CASSLAVEQYF.

The J gene is TRBJ1-6, the V gene TRBV4-1; D unclear. Trimming took off 4 bases at V and 6 bases at J, with 13 bases between the two ends. This CDR3 contains 15 residues. CDR1 is MGHRA, CDR2 YSYEKL, per germline. The CDR3 sequence is CASSRAREGNSPLHF. The CDR3 DNA sequence: TGCGCCAGCAGCCGTGCTCGGGAGGGTAATTCACCCCTCCACTTT.

The chain carries TRBV29-1 and TRBJ1-1, with D uncertain. Germline CDR1 SQVTM, CDR2 ANQGSEA. Trimming pared 6 bases from V and 1 base from J, leaving 12 bases between. This CDR3 comprises 13 residues. CDR3 sequence reads: CSVVLTRNTEAFF. The DNA of the CDR3 is TGCAGCGTCGTTTTGACAAGGAACACTGAAGCTTTCTTT.

This chain links TRBV7-2 with TRBJ2-3; 12 bases align to TRBD1. Germline CDR1 and CDR2: SGHTA and FQGNSA. V lost 8 bases and J lost 6; bases outside the gene matches: 6. The CDR3 has 14 residues. CDR3 DNA sequence: TGTGCCAGCTGGGGACAGGGGGCCGGGGATACGCAGTATTTT. It encodes CASWGQGAGDTQYF.

The chain combines TRBV7-2 with TRBJ1-6; TRBD1 might be the D (5 bases). The CDR3 is made up of 15 amino acids. Germline V gene lookup returns CDR1 SGHTA and CDR2 FQGNSA. V lost 3 bases and J 5 bases, leaving 11 bases between the germline ends. The CDR3 region has the DNA TGTGCCAGCAGCTTGTTTTGGGGGGATAATTCACCCCTCCACTTT. Protein: CASSLFWGDNSPLHF.

This clonotype was observed a handful of times. The chain is built from TRBV5-1 and TRBJ2-6; D unclear. Trimming took 0 bases from V and 0 from J, leaving 7 bases between them. Germline V CDR1 and CDR2: SGHRS, YFSETQ. This CDR3 contains 16 residues. CDR3 region: CASSLETNSGANVLTF. CDR3 DNA: TGCGCCAGCAGCTTGGAGACAAACTCTGGGGCCAACGTCCTGACTTTC. The whole variable domain, filled in from reference TRBV5-1 and TRBJ2-6, reads KAGVTQTPRYLIKTRGQQVTLSCSPISGHRSVSWYQQTPGQGLQFLFEYFSETQRNKGNFPGRFSGRQFSNSRSEMNVSTLELGDSALYLCASSLETNSGANVLTFGAGSRLTVL.

This clonotype showed up many times. V and J are TRBV20-1 and TRBJ1-4; D might be TRBD1 (6 bases). Germline loops: CDR1 DFQATT, CDR2 SNEGSKA (reference sequence). Trimming left V 5 bases short and J 0 bases short, with 10 bases between. The CDR3 contains 14 residues. CDR3 sequence (DNA): TGCAGTGCTGCTGGACAGCCAACTAATGAAAAACTGTTTTTT. Its translation is CSAAGQPTNEKLFF.

This clonotype has only a few counts. V gene TRBV6-4 combines with J gene TRBJ2-5, with 7 nucleotides matching TRBD2. This CDR3 comprises 22 residues. The V gene end was trimmed by 2 bases and the J gene end by 2 bases; junction bases not matched to a gene: 26. Germline CDR1 and CDR2: MRHNA and SNTAGT. The CDR3 protein is CASSDPALVVSRAGGSQETQYF. The CDR3 region has the DNA TGTGCCAGCAGTGACCCCGCTCTAGTGGTATCCCGGGCCGGGGGGTCGCAAGAGACCCAGTACTTC.

The table lists this clonotype with many counts. The chain has TRBV4-2 and TRBJ1-5; maybe TRBD1 (5 bases). CDR1 and CDR2 from the germline V gene are LGHNA and YNFKEQ. CDR3 length equals 16 residues. Trimming shortened V by 0 bases and J by 4 bases, and 13 bases separated the two germline ends. The CDR3 loop reads CASSQDQGRRNQPQHF. The CDR3 DNA sequence: TGTGCCAGCAGCCAAGATCAGGGAAGAAGAAATCAGCCCCAGCATTTT.

The chain has TRBV7-2 and TRBJ2-5; D ambiguous. This CDR3 contains 14 residues. Germline lookup yields CDR1 SGHTA and CDR2 FQGNSA. V was pared by 1 base and J by 5 bases, with 11 bases between. CDR3 loop: CASSLGGWVETQYF. In DNA, the CDR3 is TGTGCCAGCAGCTTAGGGGGTTGGGTGGAGACCCAGTACTTC.

V usage is TRBV18 and J usage is TRBJ2-7; 7 nucleotides agree with TRBD2. V shed 0 bases and J 4 bases; nucleotides not matched to a gene: 6. CDR3 size: 15 residues. Germline CDR1 KGHSH, CDR2 LQKENI. For the CDR3, the DNA is TGTGCCAGCTCACCACCGTCTAGCGGTCTGTACGAGCAGTACTTC. It encodes CASSPPSSGLYEQYF. The variable domain in full, with the rest retrieved from reference TRBV18 and TRBJ2-7, is NAGVMQNPRHLVRRRGQEARLRCSPMKGHSHVYWYRQLPEEGLKFMVYLQKENIIDESGMPKERFSAEFPKEGPSILRIQQVVRGDSAAYFCASSPPSSGLYEQYFGPGTRLTVT.

Only a few counts were recorded for this clonotype. The chain uses TRBV4-3 and TRBJ2-3; no clear D gene. Germline V CDR1 and CDR2: LGHNA, YSLEER. The CDR3 is 13 amino acids. V was cut by 8 bases and J by 2 bases, with 11 bases left in between. CDR3 loop: CASALEFTDTQYF. The CDR3 DNA follows: TGCGCCAGCGCCCTGGAGTTCACAGATACGCAGTATTTT.

This clonotype was observed a handful of times. This sequence joins TRBV6-6 and TRBJ1-4; D perhaps matches TRBD1 (5 bases). The CDR3 is 11 amino acids. Trimming removed 8 bases from V and 8 bases from J, with 9 bases in between. Germline CDR1 and CDR2: MNHNY and SVGAGI (reference sequence). CDR3 residues: CASSGREKLFF. For the CDR3, the DNA is TGTGCCAGCTCAGGGAGGGAAAAACTGTTTTTT.

V and J are TRBV12-3 or TRBV12-4 and TRBJ1-6; 8 bases match TRBD1. After removal of 4 bases from V and 6 bases from J, the junction contained 5 bases not matched to a gene. This CDR3 spans 15 amino acids. In DNA, the CDR3 is TGTGCCAGCAGTTCCCAGGGGGCAAGTAATTCACCCCTCCACTTT. It is translated as CASSSQGASNSPLHF.

This clonotype was picked up a small number of times. The chain is built from TRBV5-4 and TRBJ1-2; no clear D. This CDR3 is 15 amino acids long. Germline loops: CDR1 SGHNT, CDR2 YYREEE (reference sequence). V was clipped by 4 bases and J by 0 bases, with 13 bases between them. The CDR3 DNA reads as TGTGCCAGCAGCCCCAGGTTTCCGACTAACTATGGCTACACCTTC. Amino acid sequence: CASSPRFPTNYGYTF.

In its sample, this clonotype was seen a few times. The V and J genes are TRBV2 and TRBJ1-6; D may be TRBD1 (6 bases). Germline values: CDR1 SNHLY, CDR2 FYNNEI. This CDR3 region has 14 residues. Trimming took off 7 bases at V and 8 bases at J, with 15 bases between the two ends. DNA for the CDR3: TGTGCCAGCACCCCTCGGTCAGGGGATTCACCCCTCCACTTT. Its translation is CASTPRSGDSPLHF. Combining the CDR3 with reference TRBV2 and TRBJ1-6 gives the whole variable domain EPEVTQTPSHQVTQMGQEVILRCVPISNHLYFYWYRQILGQKVEFLVSFYNNEISEKSEIFDDQFSVERPDGSNFTLKIRSTKLEDSAMYFCASTPRSGDSPLHFGNGTRLTVT.

In this sample, this clonotype turned up a few times. The V and J genes are TRBV28 and TRBJ1-6, with TRBD1 matching over 9 bases. Germline V gene sequence: CDR1 MDHEN, CDR2 SYDVKM. The CDR3 is made up of 15 amino acids. The V gene end was trimmed by 4 bases and the J gene end by 9 bases; junction bases not matched to a gene: 7. The CDR3 region is CASSSPDRGRSPLHF. The CDR3 nucleotides are TGTGCCAGCAGTTCCCCGGACAGGGGCCGTTCACCCCTCCACTTT.

This clonotype was seen at least ten times. The chain employs TRBV20-1 and TRBJ2-3, with 8 bases lining up with TRBD2. J gave up 4 bases and V 3 bases, and 6 bases lay outside the gene matches. The CDR3 length is 14 residues. Germline V gene sequence: CDR1 DFQATT, CDR2 SNEGSKA (reference sequence). In DNA, the CDR3 is TGCAGTGCTAGGGACGGGAGGGCCTCAGATACGCAGTATTTT. This sequence encodes CSARDGRASDTQYF.